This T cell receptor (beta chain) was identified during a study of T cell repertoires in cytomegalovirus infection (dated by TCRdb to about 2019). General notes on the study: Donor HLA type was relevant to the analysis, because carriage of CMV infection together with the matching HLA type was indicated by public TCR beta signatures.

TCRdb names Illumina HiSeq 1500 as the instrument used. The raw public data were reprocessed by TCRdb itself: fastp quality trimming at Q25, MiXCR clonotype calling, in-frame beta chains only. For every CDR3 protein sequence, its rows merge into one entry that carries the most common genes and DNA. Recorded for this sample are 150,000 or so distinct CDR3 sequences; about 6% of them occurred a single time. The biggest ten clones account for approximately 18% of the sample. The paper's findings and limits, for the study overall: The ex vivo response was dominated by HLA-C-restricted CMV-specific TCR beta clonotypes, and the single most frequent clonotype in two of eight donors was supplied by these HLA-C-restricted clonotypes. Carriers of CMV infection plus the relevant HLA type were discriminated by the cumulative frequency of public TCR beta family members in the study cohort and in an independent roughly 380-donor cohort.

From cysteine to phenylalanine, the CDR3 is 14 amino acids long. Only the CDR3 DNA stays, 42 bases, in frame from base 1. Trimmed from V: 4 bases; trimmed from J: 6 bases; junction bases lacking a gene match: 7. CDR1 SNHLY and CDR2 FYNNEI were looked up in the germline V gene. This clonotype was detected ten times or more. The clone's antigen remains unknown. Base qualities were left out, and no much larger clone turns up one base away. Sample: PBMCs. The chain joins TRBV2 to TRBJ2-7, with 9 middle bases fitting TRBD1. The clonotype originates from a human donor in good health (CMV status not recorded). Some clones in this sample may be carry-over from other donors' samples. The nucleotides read TGTGCCAGCAGTGGATGGACAGGGGCCCGCGAGCAGTACTTC. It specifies CASSGWTGAREQYF.